The 5 T cell receptor beta chains below were found in one sample sequenced in a study of response to subunit inactivated influenza vaccine (dated by TCRdb to 2017 to 2018). Preparation of the library involved RT-PCR. The run used an Illumina HiSeq 2500. TCRdb itself trimmed the public reads at Q25 with fastp, ran MiXCR and retained productive beta chains. Every distinct CDR3 protein forms one entry, paired with its most common genes and DNA. This sample holds about 830,000 distinct CDR3 sequences; about 18% were observed only once. The top ten clones comprise roughly a tenth of the sample. The sample here was PBMCs from blood, taken more than 4 days after vaccination. All receptors derive from a man aged 50 to 60 who received an inactivated influenza vaccine. Donor details come from another sample of the same person, matched by shared clones.

This clonotype came up a few times. The rearrangement links TRBV29-1 to TRBJ2-5; D gene unclear. The V and J ends lost 6 bases and 1 base respectively, with 12 bases between them. The CDR3 has 13 amino acids. CDR1 SQVTM and CDR2 ANQGSEA come from the germline V gene. CDR3 sequence reads: CSVVKVTQETQYF. The CDR3 nucleotides read TGCAGCGTGGTAAAGGTGACCCAAGAGACCCAGTACTTC.

The chain recombines TRBV20-1 with TRBJ2-2, with D maybe TRBD2 (6 bases). Germline loops: CDR1 DFQATT, CDR2 SNEGSKA (reference sequence). CDR3 length equals 15 residues. V was shortened by 5 bases and J by 1 base, with 14 bases between the two germline ends. In DNA form, the CDR3 reads TGCAGTGCTCCCCCCAACGGGGGGAACACCGGGGAGCTGTTTTTT. Encoded protein: CSAPPNGGNTGELFF.

By proportion, this clonotype is medium-sized. J is TRBJ2-3 and V is TRBV5-1, with 12 bases aligning to TRBD2. This CDR3 contains 16 residues. J was trimmed by 0 bases and V by 7 bases; bases with no gene match: 6. Germline lookup yields CDR1 SGHRS and CDR2 YFSETQ. The CDR3 coding sequence is TGCGCCAGCCGGACTAGCGGGGCCCCTAGCACAGATACGCAGTATTTT. Protein product: CASRTSGAPSTDTQYF.

This clonotype has just a few counts. The chain links TRBV18 to TRBJ1-2; D might be TRBD1 (5 bases). The CDR3 extends over 16 amino acids. V lost 0 bases and J lost 4, with 15 bases in between. Germline loops: CDR1 KGHSH, CDR2 LQKENI. The CDR3 DNA follows: TGTGCCAGCTCACCACCGTGGCAGGGCAGCTCCTATGGCTACACCTTC. This sequence encodes CASSPPWQGSSYGYTF.

Ten or more counts support this clonotype. The V call is TRBV5-1, the J call TRBJ2-1; possibly TRBD2 for D (7 bases). V was clipped by 5 bases and J by 2 bases, with 14 bases between them. Looked up from germline, CDR1 is SGHRS and CDR2 is YFSETQ. CDR3 length: 15 amino acids. The CDR3 loop reads CASRLGGLPYNEQFF. CDR3 nucleotides: TGCGCCAGCAGACTAGGGGGACTACCCTACAATGAGCAGTTCTTC.